A selection of T cell receptor beta chains follows, all from one sample in a study of siplizumab effects on memory and regulatory T cells. Repertoires were generated with immunoSEQ multiplex PCR, while TCRdb's copy carries only in-frame clones and drops some. The sample consists of 85,000 to 95,000 clones, about 94% of them appearing once. The specimen was non-Treg CD4+ T cells sorted from blood. The origin of the receptors is a human donor in good health. CDR3s leave out the opening cysteine and the closing phenylalanine or tryptophan. Rows may omit the clone size; those that give it use once, few, many or a size class.

J gene: TRBJ2-7; V gene: TRBV5-8; clone size: NA; CDR3 protein: ASSLGQGLYEQY
J gene: TRBJ1-4; V gene: TRBV18; clone size: NA; CDR3 protein: ASSPASVATNEKLF
J gene: TRBJ1-5; V gene: TRBV6-1; clone size: NA; CDR3 protein: ASRAGTGGQPQH
J gene: TRBJ1-4; V gene: TRBV18; clone size: NA; CDR3 protein: ASSPRPGKGEKLF
J gene: TRBJ2-3; V gene: TRBV7-2; clone size: NA; CDR3 protein: ASSLGSTDTQY
J gene: TRBJ2-5; V gene: TRBV6-6; clone size: NA; CDR3 protein: ASTATDQETQY
J gene: TRBJ1-2; V gene: TRBV2; clone size: NA; CDR3 protein: ASRVDASGGYT
J gene: TRBJ1-1; V gene: TRBV10-3; clone size: NA; CDR3 protein: AISESGRSNTEAF
J gene: TRBJ2-1; V gene: TRBV19; clone size: NA; CDR3 protein: ASSTNGAYNEQF
J gene: TRBJ1-1; V gene: TRBV7-9; clone size: NA; CDR3 protein: ASSPRDRLNTEAF
J gene: TRBJ2-5; V gene: TRBV5-5; clone size: once; CDR3 protein: ASSLNPAFQETQY
J gene: TRBJ1-1; V gene: TRBV30; clone size: NA; CDR3 protein: AWGGQSNTEAF
J gene: TRBJ2-3; V gene: TRBV10-3; clone size: NA; CDR3 protein: AINPGTGVADTQY
J gene: TRBJ1-5; V gene: TRBV4-2; clone size: NA; CDR3 protein: ASSPSNRARQPQH
J gene: TRBJ2-1; V gene: TRBV7-2; clone size: NA; CDR3 protein: ASSRTGTSGSGEQF
J gene: TRBJ2-3; V gene: TRBV19; clone size: NA; CDR3 protein: ASSIGGTPDTQY
J gene: TRBJ2-1; V gene: TRBV5-4; clone size: NA; CDR3 protein: ASSLQGGRVGNEQF
J gene: TRBJ2-5; V gene: TRBV7-6; clone size: NA; CDR3 protein: ASSTPPQETQY
J gene: TRBJ1-2; V gene: TRBV11-3; clone size: NA; CDR3 protein: ASSSQSGTANYGYT
J gene: TRBJ1-2; V gene: TRBV2; clone size: NA; CDR3 protein: ASSEGIGST
J gene: TRBJ2-2; V gene: TRBV5-1; clone size: once; CDR3 protein: ASNAQPAGRGVAGELF
J gene: TRBJ1-3; V gene: TRBV9; clone size: NA; CDR3 protein: ASSRLGGLGNTIY
J gene: TRBJ1-1; V gene: TRBV25-1; clone size: NA; CDR3 protein: ASTVQGGNTEAF
J gene: TRBJ2-2; V gene: TRBV19; clone size: NA; CDR3 protein: ASLGKVGANTGELF
J gene: TRBJ1-2; V gene: TRBV2; clone size: NA; CDR3 protein: ASRSGDWYGYT
J gene: TRBJ2-5; V gene: TRBV7-8; clone size: NA; CDR3 protein: ASSSRDRAYQETQY
J gene: TRBJ1-3; V gene: TRBV6-1; clone size: NA; CDR3 protein: ASMRTWVAGNTIY